Reported below is one TCR beta chain. Per the germline V gene, CDR1 is LNHDA and CDR2 is SQIVND (reference sequence). This CDR3 contains 15 residues. Trimming took 8 bases from V and 3 from J; bases not matched to a gene: 8. Assay used: immunoSEQ multiplex PCR; TCRdb lists only in-frame clones, some missing. The sample comprises about 60,000 clones, around four fifths of which are singletons, and roughly 6.8% rests with the top ten. The sample belongs to a study of blood T cell repertoires in COVID-19. At the level of the study: Acute-phase and convalescent COVID-19 samples originated in the United States, Italy and Spain.

The chain carries TRBV19 and TRBJ1-4, with 8 positions matching TRBD1. The sequencing input was peripheral blood. The sequence was obtained from a human donor in a cohort sampled during active COVID-19. CDR3 coding DNA: TGTGCCAGTGGGAGGACAGGGCCGGCTAATGAAAAACTGTTTTTT. It specifies CASGRTGPANEKLFF.